The 11 T cell receptor beta chains below come from one sample, sequenced in a study of post-analysis software for immune sequencing data. Overall study results and limits: When patients were compared with controls, 5 or 6 TRBV segments were more frequent, TRBV5-6, TRBV5-1 and TRBV20-1 among them.

These receptors lack a known antigen. Built from TCR beta cDNA, the libraries had unique molecular identifiers in them. TCRdb reanalysed the PCR reads using MiXCR and keeps one entry per CDR3 protein. The sample carries 350,000 to 500,000 distinct CDR3 sequences, approximately 37% recorded once. The sample comprised blood. The source is a girl aged 2 to 9 with multiple sclerosis.

The chain is built from TRBV29-1 and TRBJ1-1; 7 positions match TRBD1. Germline CDR1 reads SQVTM; CDR2 reads ANQGSEA. V trimming: 8 bases; J trimming: 11 bases; junction bases outside the gene matches: 17. The length of the CDR3 is 13 residues. The CDR3: CSILRQGATKAFF. In DNA, the CDR3 is TGCAGCATCCTCCGACAGGGCGCGACTAAGGCTTTCTTT.

This clonotype was observed a handful of times. The chain is built from TRBV3-1 and TRBJ1-2; D call uncertain. Germline CDR1 is LGHDT and CDR2 is YNNKEL (reference sequence). The CDR3 runs to 13 residues. Between the trimmed V and J ends, which lost 3 bases and 7 bases, there was a span of 12 bases. The CDR3 bases are TGTGCCAGCAGCCATTCGGGGTCCGGTGGCTACACCTTC. The encoded protein is CASSHSGSGGYTF.

The V gene is TRBV4-3, the J gene TRBJ1-5; possible D gene TRBD1, 5 bases. This CDR3 has 15 residues. V was pared by 6 bases and J by 3 bases, with 15 bases between. Germline lookup yields CDR1 LGHNA and CDR2 YSLEER. The CDR3 nucleotides read TGCGCCAGCAGTTTCATGGGGGGAGACAATCAGCCCCAGCATTTT. It yields the protein CASSFMGGDNQPQHF.

The V gene is TRBV25-1, the J gene TRBJ1-2; the D is unclear. The CDR3 spans 12 residues. Trimming shortened V by 2 bases and J by 4 bases, and 5 bases separated the two germline ends. CDR1 MGHDK and CDR2 SYGVNS come from the germline V gene. This CDR3 is CASSERGYGYTF. The CDR3 DNA reads TGTGCCAGCAGTGAACGAGGCTATGGCTACACCTTC.

The chain uses TRBV19 and TRBJ2-3; the match to TRBD2 covers 9 bases. From germline, CDR1 is LNHDA and CDR2 SQIVND (reference sequence). The CDR3 covers 16 residues. The V segment lost 4 bases and the J segment 1 base; nucleotides outside the gene matches: 6. The CDR3 region has the DNA TGTGCCAGTAGTACTCCTCGGACTAGCGGCACAGATACGCAGTATTTT. Encoded protein: CASSTPRTSGTDTQYF.

The V call is TRBV21-1, the J call TRBJ1-5; TRBD1 is taken as the D call from the table, unchecked against the DNA. TRBV21-1 constitutes a pseudogene. This CDR3 comprises 15 residues. The DNA for the CDR3 is TGTGCCAGCACGGAGACAGGGGATAGCAATCAGCCCCAGCATTTT. Protein: CASTETGDSNQPQHF.

The chain recombines TRBV7-2 with TRBJ2-4; 14 bases align to TRBD2. The CDR3 loop spans 19 amino acids. The germline CDR1 and CDR2 sequences are SGHTA and FQGNSA. The ends lost 1 base at V and 1 base at J; junction bases unmatched: 6. CDR3 residues: CASSLETSGGVTAKNIQYF. The CDR3 DNA is TGTGCCAGCAGCTTAGAGACTAGCGGGGGGGTTACCGCCAAAAACATTCAGTACTTC.

Details on this clonotype: This may arise from a read error, as a much more abundant clone is one base away. The genes are TRBV7-2 and TRBJ2-7; 8 bases are shared with TRBD1. The CDR3 length is 16 residues. Germline V lookup: CDR1 SGHTA, CDR2 FQGNSA. The V and J ends lost 1 base and 3 bases, in that order; junction bases with no gene match: 8. This CDR3 reads CASSLVGVTGDYEQYF. The CDR3 DNA reads as TGTGCCAGCAGCTTAGTAGGAGTGACAGGGGACTACGAGCAGTACTTC.

This clonotype has at least ten counts. The chain uses TRBV29-1 and TRBJ2-3; a weak D match, TRBD2 (6 bases). V was trimmed by 2 bases and J by 2 bases, leaving 11 bases between them. The CDR3 runs to 14 residues. Germline assignment: CDR1 SQVTM and CDR2 ANQGSEA. The CDR3 region has the DNA TGCAGCGTTGAAATGGCGGGGCTCACAGATACGCAGTATTTT. It yields the protein CSVEMAGLTDTQYF.

V is TRBV20-1 and J is TRBJ1-1; 8 bases are a match to TRBD1. Trimming cost V 5 bases and J 1 base; bases outside gene matches: 6. This CDR3 comprises 14 residues. CDR1 DFQATT and CDR2 SNEGSKA come from the germline V gene (reference sequence). CDR3 sequence (DNA): TGCAGTGCTCCAATTCAGGGGGCGAACACTGAAGCTTTCTTT. Translation: CSAPIQGANTEAFF.

V usage is TRBV11-2 and J usage is TRBJ1-1; 7 nucleotides agree with TRBD1. The CDR3 runs 15 residues. Per the germline V gene, CDR1 is SGHAT and CDR2 is FQNNGV. The trim removed 2 bases at V and 6 bases at J, leaving 9 bases unmatched. The CDR3 protein is CASSLPGQPLPEAFF. In nucleotides, the CDR3 is TGTGCCAGCAGCTTACCGGGACAGCCTCTCCCTGAAGCTTTCTTT.